The 18 T cell receptor beta chains below were found in one sample sequenced in a study of PD-L1 blockade in urothelial cancer listed by TCRdb under 2017. The time point label here, explained by the study, means: pretreatment peripheral blood. The library came from the immunoSEQ multiplex PCR assay. Sourced from immuneACCESS, this table was stored by TCRdb with only in-frame sequences that have V and J called. A share of the clones is absent; for the studies checked, an unresolved V gene accounts for under half, and the remainder has no known explanation. The sample table shows approximately 50,000 clones, and 80% to 90% are seen once. Together, the top ten hold about 3.2% of the sample. This sample comprised PBMCs, obtained around atezolizumab (anti-PD-L1) treatment. The receptors come from an older man with urothelial cancer.

This clone turned up a few times. The genes are TRBV7-9 and TRBJ2-6, with D possibly being TRBD1 (6 bases). This CDR3 contains 15 residues. CDR1 and CDR2 from the germline V gene are SEHNR and FQNEAQ (reference sequence). V was trimmed by 3 bases and J by 4 bases, leaving 10 bases between them. CDR3: CASSFKGVGANVLTF. In DNA form, the CDR3 reads TGTGCCAGCAGCTTTAAGGGGGTCGGGGCCAACGTCCTGACTTTC. The full variable domain, in which reference TRBV7-9 and TRBJ2-6 provide the parts outside the CDR3, is DTGVSQNPRHKITKRGQNVTFRCDPISEHNRLYWYRQTLGQGPEFLTYFQNEAQLEKSRLLSDRFSAERPKGSFSTLEIQRTEQGDSAMYLCASSFKGVGANVLTFGAGSRLTVL.

The V gene is TRBV9, the J gene TRBJ1-2, with a weak D call TRBD1 (6 bases). Trimming took 3 bases from V and 2 from J, leaving 20 bases between them. Per the germline V gene, CDR1 is SGDLS and CDR2 is YYNGEE. The CDR3 is 17 amino acids. The CDR3 spells CASSERGGAGINYGYTF. CDR3 bases: TGTGCCAGCAGCGAGAGGGGGGGGGCAGGGATAAACTATGGCTACACCTTC.

This clone occurred once. The CDR3 protein is CASSLGDRGWGLETQYF. The CDR3 bases are TGTGCCAGCAGCTTAGGAGACCGGGGGTGGGGTTTGGAGACCCAGTACTTC. The rearrangement links TRBV7-9 to TRBJ2-5; D might be TRBD2 (6 bases). This CDR3 spans 17 amino acids. V dropped 1 base and J dropped 5 bases, with 20 bases sitting between them. Germline loops: CDR1 SEHNR, CDR2 FQNEAQ (reference sequence).

The chain couples TRBV7-8 to TRBJ2-2; 7 bases are shared with TRBD2. Germline V gene data show CDR1 as SGHVS and CDR2 as FQNEAQ. This CDR3 region has 14 residues. After removal of 10 bases from V and 4 bases from J, the junction contained 9 bases not matched to a gene. The CDR3 bases are TGTGCCACCAAGTTAATAGCGGGCACCGGGGAGCTGTTTTTT. This sequence encodes CATKLIAGTGELFF.

This chain joins TRBV7-8 and TRBJ1-2; 9 bases match TRBD1. V shed 5 bases, J shed 7 bases, and the junction held 5 bases outside the gene matches. Germline assignment: CDR1 SGHVS and CDR2 FQNEAQ. This CDR3 comprises 13 residues. In DNA form, the CDR3 reads TGTGCCAGCAGCCCACAGGGGGCAGGTGGCTACACCTTC. Amino acid sequence: CASSPQGAGGYTF.

This chain joins TRBV7-3 and TRBJ2-7; TRBD2 is a possible D gene (7 bases). The germline gives CDR1 SGHTA, CDR2 FQGTGA. Trimming removed 6 bases at V and 4 bases at J, with 13 bases between. This CDR3 is built from 13 residues. The CDR3: CASSLGGGYEQYF. CDR3 DNA sequence: TGTGCCAGCAGTTTAGGGGGAGGGTACGAGCAGTACTTC.

This clone was counted between two and nine times. The chain joins TRBV7-9 to TRBJ2-7; D not resolved. Between the trimmed V and J ends, which lost 3 bases and 1 base, there was a span of 7 bases. The CDR3 runs 13 residues. The germline CDR1 and CDR2 sequences are SEHNR and FQNEAQ (reference sequence). CDR3 amino acids: CASSFGQSYEQYF. The CDR3 coding sequence is TGTGCCAGCAGCTTTGGGCAGTCCTACGAGCAGTACTTC.

CDR3 sequence: CASSLAGLAGLFNEQFF. CDR3 DNA: TGTGCCAGCAGCTTAGCGGGACTAGCGGGGCTATTCAATGAGCAGTTCTTC. This chain uses TRBV7-2 with TRBJ2-1, with 13 nucleotides matching TRBD2. The CDR3 sequence is 17 residues long. Germline values: CDR1 SGHTA, CDR2 FQGNSA. Trimming at V came to 0 bases and at J to 6 bases, leaving 5 bases not matched to a gene.

The rearrangement links TRBV7-8 to TRBJ1-1, with 8 bases that match TRBD1. The CDR3 sequence is 13 residues long. The V segment lost 4 bases and the J segment 6 bases; nucleotides outside the gene matches: 4. The germline gives CDR1 SGHVS, CDR2 FQNEAQ. This CDR3 reads CASSSRGQAEAFF. The CDR3 DNA reads TGTGCCAGCAGCTCCAGGGGGCAGGCTGAAGCTTTCTTT.

V and J are TRBV5-8 and TRBJ2-7; 8 nucleotides align to TRBD2. This CDR3 comprises 14 residues. Per germline, CDR1 SGHTS and CDR2 YDEGEE. Trimming at V came to 1 base and at J to 5 bases, leaving 5 bases not matched to a gene. The CDR3 nucleotides read TGTGCCAGCAGCTTGAGACTAGCGTCCCACGAGCAGTACTTC. Translating it yields CASSLRLASHEQYF. The full variable domain, with the rest looked up from reference TRBV5-8 and TRBJ2-7, is EAGVTQSPTHLIKTRGQQATLRCSPISGHTSVYWYQQALGLGLQFLLWYDEGEERNRGNFPPRFSGRQFPNYSSELNVNALELEDSALYLCASSLRLASHEQYFGPGTRLTVT.

The chain is built from TRBV10-3 and TRBJ1-2, with no clear D. CDR3 size: 15 residues. The germline CDR1 and CDR2 sequences are ENHRY and SYGVKD. V was trimmed by 0 bases and J by 0 bases, leaving 8 bases between them. In DNA form, the CDR3 reads TGTGCCATCAGTGAGTCGCGGCTCACTAACTATGGCTACACCTTC. Its translation is CAISESRLTNYGYTF.

In this sample, this clone turned up once. The genes are TRBV9 and TRBJ2-7; TRBD1 might be the D (5 bases). The V gene's germline CDR1 is SGDLS and CDR2 YYNGEE. The CDR3 has 13 residues. The V end was cut by 2 bases, the J end by 0 bases, with 6 bases between. CDR3 loop: CASSVDTSYEQYF. CDR3 coding DNA: TGTGCCAGCAGCGTGGACACCTCCTACGAGCAGTACTTC.

The DNA of the CDR3 is TGTGCCAGTAGTATAGCCCGGGGAAATCAGCCCCAGCATTTT. The encoded protein is CASSIARGNQPQHF. The rearrangement links TRBV19 to TRBJ1-5; D unresolved. CDR3 length equals 14 residues. CDR1 and CDR2 from the germline V gene are LNHDA and SQIVND (reference sequence). V was cut by 1 base and J by 4 bases, with 8 bases left in between.

The chain carries TRBV4-2 and TRBJ1-5; the D is unclear. The CDR3 is made up of 14 amino acids. The V and J ends lost 4 bases and 2 bases respectively, with 9 bases between them. The germline CDR1 and CDR2 sequences are LGHNA and YNFKEQ. CDR3 bases: TGTGCCAGCAGCCCCCACACCCGCAATCAGCCCCAGCATTTT. Protein product: CASSPHTRNQPQHF.

This sequence joins TRBV16 and TRBJ1-4; D ambiguous. Germline V lookup: CDR1 KGHSY, CDR2 FQNENV. The CDR3 extends over 13 amino acids. Trimming pared 6 bases from V and 5 bases from J, leaving 10 bases between. CDR3 sequence: CASSKQQNEKLFF. The CDR3 DNA is TGTGCCAGCAGTAAACAGCAGAATGAAAAACTGTTTTTT.

The chain carries TRBV6-6 and TRBJ2-7; 11 bases align to TRBD2. CDR3 length equals 14 residues. V shed 7 bases, J shed 2 bases, and the junction held 4 bases outside the gene matches. Germline loops: CDR1 MNHNY, CDR2 SVGAGI (reference sequence). In DNA, the CDR3 is TGTGCCAGCACCAAACTAGCGGGGGCCTACGAGCAGTACTTC. Residues: CASTKLAGAYEQYF.

The V call is TRBV19, the J call TRBJ1-1; D is ambiguous. The CDR3 sequence is 15 residues long. V gave up 7 bases and J gave up 3 bases, with 18 bases separating them. CDR1 is LNHDA, CDR2 SQIVND, per germline (reference sequence). The CDR3 coding sequence is TGTGCCAGTACCAAGGCGCCGGGGTCTTACACTGAAGCTTTCTTT. This gives the protein CASTKAPGSYTEAFF.

The V gene is TRBV5-1, the J gene TRBJ1-3, with unresolved D. V dropped 0 bases and J dropped 0 bases, with 7 bases sitting between them. Germline CDR1 SGHRS, CDR2 YFSETQ. There are 15 residues in the CDR3. The CDR3 nucleotides read TGCGCCAGCAGCTTGGGAGGGAACTCTGGAAACACCATATATTTT. Translating it yields CASSLGGNSGNTIYF.